This entry describes one TCR beta chain. The antigen is not known. V lost 0 bases and J lost 6, with 11 bases in between. Germline lookup yields CDR1 MNHEY and CDR2 SMNVEV (reference sequence). The CDR3 extends over 14 amino acids. The method was immunoSEQ multiplex PCR; TCRdb's version includes in-frame clones alone and lacks a portion of them. The sample consists of 92,000 or so clones, roughly 87% of them appearing once. The data were obtained in a study of a mutant IDH1 vaccine in newly diagnosed glioma. Time point indicated: baseline, week 1 (first vaccination visit). Described treatment: pre-vaccination baseline after standard-of-care therapy. The donors' diagnosis was new WHO grade 3 or 4 astrocytoma that was IDH1-mutant and ATRX-lost. Whole-study findings and limits: Evidence of vaccine-induced immune responses was documented in 85% to 95% of patients.

The sample was PBMCs, taken from a glioma patient treated with radiotherapy, temozolomide or both. This receptor was identified in a man in his forties with glioma. Some clones in this sample may be carry-over from other donors' samples. V gene TRBV27 combines with J gene TRBJ1-2; D gene unclear. CDR3 in amino acids: CASSLSAPDNGYTF. The CDR3 nucleotides are TGTGCCAGCAGTTTATCGGCCCCTGACAATGGCTACACCTTC.